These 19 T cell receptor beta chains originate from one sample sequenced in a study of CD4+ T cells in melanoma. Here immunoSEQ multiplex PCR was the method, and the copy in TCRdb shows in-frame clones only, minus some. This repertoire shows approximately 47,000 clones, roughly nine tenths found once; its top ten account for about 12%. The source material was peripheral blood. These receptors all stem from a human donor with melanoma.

The CDR3 nucleotides are TGTGCCAGCAGCACACCCGCCGACAGGGGAGGTAACTACGAGCAGTACTTC. It specifies CASSTPADRGGNYEQYF. V gene TRBV7-9 combines with J gene TRBJ2-7; TRBD1 agrees at 8 bases. Germline lookup yields CDR1 SEHNR and CDR2 FQNEAQ (reference sequence). The CDR3 is 17 amino acids. V shed 5 bases and J 3 bases; nucleotides not matched to a gene: 15. The whole variable domain, remainder taken from reference TRBV7-9 and TRBJ2-7, is DTGVSQNPRHKITKRGQNVTFRCDPISEHNRLYWYRQTLGQGPEFLTYFQNEAQLEKSRLLSDRFSAERPKGSFSTLEIQRTEQGDSAMYLCASSTPADRGGNYEQYFGPGTRLTVT.

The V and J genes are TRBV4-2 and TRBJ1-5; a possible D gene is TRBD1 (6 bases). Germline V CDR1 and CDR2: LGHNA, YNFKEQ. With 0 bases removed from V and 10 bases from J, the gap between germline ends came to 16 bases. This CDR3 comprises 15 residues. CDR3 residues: CASSQEAGAPSPQHF. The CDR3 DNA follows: TGTGCCAGCAGCCAAGAGGCAGGGGCTCCCTCCCCCCAGCATTTT.

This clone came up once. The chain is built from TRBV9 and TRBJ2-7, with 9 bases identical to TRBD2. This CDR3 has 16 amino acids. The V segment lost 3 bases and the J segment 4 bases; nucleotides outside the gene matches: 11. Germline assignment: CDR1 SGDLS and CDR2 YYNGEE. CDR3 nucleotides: TGTGCCAGCAGCGCCCTCAGCGGGGGGAATGTATACGAGCAGTACTTC. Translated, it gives CASSALSGGNVYEQYF. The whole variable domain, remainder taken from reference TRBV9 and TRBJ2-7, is DSGVTQTPKHLITATGQRVTLRCSPRSGDLSVYWYQQSLDQGLQFLIQYYNGEERAKGNILERFSAQQFPDLHSELNLSSLELGDSALYFCASSALSGGNVYEQYFGPGTRLTVT.

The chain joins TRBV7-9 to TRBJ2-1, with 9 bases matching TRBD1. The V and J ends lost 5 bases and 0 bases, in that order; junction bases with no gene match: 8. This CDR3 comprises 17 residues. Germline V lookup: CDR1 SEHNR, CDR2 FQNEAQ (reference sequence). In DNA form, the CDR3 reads TGTGCCAGCAGCCCCTGGACAGGGGATTACTCCTACAATGAGCAGTTCTTC. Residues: CASSPWTGDYSYNEQFF.

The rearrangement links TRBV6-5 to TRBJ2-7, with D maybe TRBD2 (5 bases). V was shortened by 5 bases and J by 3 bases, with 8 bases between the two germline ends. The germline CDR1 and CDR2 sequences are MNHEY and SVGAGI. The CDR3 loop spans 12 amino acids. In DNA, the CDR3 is TGTGCCAGCAGTCAGACTAACTACGAGCAGTACTTC. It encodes CASSQTNYEQYF.

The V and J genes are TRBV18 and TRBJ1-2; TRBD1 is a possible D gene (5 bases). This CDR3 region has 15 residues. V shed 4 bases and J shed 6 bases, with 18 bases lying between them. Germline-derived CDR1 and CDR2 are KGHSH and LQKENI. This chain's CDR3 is CASSREPEGYDGYTF. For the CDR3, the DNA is TGTGCCAGCTCACGCGAACCGGAGGGGTATGATGGCTACACCTTC.

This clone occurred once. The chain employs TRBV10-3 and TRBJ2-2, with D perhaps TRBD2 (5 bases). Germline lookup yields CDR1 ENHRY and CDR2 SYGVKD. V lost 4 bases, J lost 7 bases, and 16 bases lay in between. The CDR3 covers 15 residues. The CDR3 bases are TGTGCCATCAGTGCCCGGGGTCTTGACCTCGGGGAGCTGTTTTTT. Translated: CAISARGLDLGELFF.

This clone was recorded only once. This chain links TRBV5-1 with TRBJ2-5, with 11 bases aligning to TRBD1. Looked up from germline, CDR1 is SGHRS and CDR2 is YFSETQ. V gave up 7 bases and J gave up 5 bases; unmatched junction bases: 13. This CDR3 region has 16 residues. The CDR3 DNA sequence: TGCGCCAGCCGCGACCTGGACAGGGGGCTTGGGGAGACCCAGTACTTC. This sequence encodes CASRDLDRGLGETQYF.

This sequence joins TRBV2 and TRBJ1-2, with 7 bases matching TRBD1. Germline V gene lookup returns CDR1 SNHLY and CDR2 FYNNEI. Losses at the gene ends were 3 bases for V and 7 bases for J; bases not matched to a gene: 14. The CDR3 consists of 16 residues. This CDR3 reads CASSDRDSTAGGGYTF. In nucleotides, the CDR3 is TGTGCCAGCAGTGACCGGGACAGCACCGCCGGGGGTGGCTACACCTTC.

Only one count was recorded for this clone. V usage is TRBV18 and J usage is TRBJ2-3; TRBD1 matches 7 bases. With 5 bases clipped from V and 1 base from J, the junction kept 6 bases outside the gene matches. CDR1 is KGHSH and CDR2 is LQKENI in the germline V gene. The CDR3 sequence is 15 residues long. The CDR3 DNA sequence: TGTGCCAGCTCAACTCACGACAGGGGCACAGATACGCAGTATTTT. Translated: CASSTHDRGTDTQYF.

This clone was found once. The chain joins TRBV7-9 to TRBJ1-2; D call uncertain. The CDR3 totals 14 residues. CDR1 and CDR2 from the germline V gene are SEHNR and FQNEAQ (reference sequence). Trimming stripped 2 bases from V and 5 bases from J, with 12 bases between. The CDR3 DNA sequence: TGTGCCAGCAGCTTACGTGAAACGGTATATGGCTACACCTTC. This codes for CASSLRETVYGYTF.

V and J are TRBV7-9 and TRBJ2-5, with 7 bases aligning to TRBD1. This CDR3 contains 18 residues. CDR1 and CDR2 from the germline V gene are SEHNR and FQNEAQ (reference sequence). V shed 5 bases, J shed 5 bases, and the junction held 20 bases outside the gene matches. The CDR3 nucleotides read TGTGCCAGCAGCCATCGTTTTTACCCGGGACAGCCGGAGGAGACCCAGTACTTC. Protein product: CASSHRFYPGQPEETQYF.

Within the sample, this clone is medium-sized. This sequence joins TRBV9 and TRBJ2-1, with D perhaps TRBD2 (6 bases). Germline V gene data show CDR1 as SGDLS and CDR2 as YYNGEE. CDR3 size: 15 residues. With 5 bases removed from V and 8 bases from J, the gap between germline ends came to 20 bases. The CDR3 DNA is TGTGCCAGCAGTCCTGAAGCGCGGGGTGGCTATGAGCAGTTCTTC. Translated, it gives CASSPEARGGYEQFF. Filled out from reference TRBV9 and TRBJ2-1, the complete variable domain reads DSGVTQTPKHLITATGQRVTLRCSPRSGDLSVYWYQQSLDQGLQFLIQYYNGEERAKGNILERFSAQQFPDLHSELNLSSLELGDSALYFCASSPEARGGYEQFFGPGTRLTVL.

For the CDR3, the DNA is TGTGCCAGCAGCTTAGCGGGCCGTACTAACTATGGCTACACCTTC. Encoded protein: CASSLAGRTNYGYTF. The chain links TRBV7-8 to TRBJ1-2; the D is unclear. CDR3 length equals 15 residues. Germline values: CDR1 SGHVS, CDR2 FQNEAQ. The germline V and J ends were trimmed by 0 bases and 0 bases, with 8 bases remaining between them.

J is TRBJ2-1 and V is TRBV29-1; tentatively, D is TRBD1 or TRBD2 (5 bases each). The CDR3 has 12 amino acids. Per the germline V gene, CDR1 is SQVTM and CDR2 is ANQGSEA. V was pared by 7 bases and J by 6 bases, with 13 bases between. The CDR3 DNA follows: TGCAGCGCCGTTGGGGGTCCCAATGAGCAGTTCTTC. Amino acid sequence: CSAVGGPNEQFF.

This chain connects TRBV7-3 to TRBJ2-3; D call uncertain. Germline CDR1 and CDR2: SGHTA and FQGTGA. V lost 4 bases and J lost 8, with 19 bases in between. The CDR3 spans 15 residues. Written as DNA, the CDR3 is TGTGCCAGCAGCTGTTCGAGGCGGTCCTTCGTTACGCAGTATTTT. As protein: CASSCSRRSFVTQYF. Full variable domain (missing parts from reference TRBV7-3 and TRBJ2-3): GAGVSQTPSNKVTEKGKYVELRCDPISGHTALYWYRQSLGQGPEFLIYFQGTGAADDSGLPNDRFFAVRPEGSVSTLKIQRTERGDSAVYLCASSCSRRSFVTQYFGPGTRLTVL.

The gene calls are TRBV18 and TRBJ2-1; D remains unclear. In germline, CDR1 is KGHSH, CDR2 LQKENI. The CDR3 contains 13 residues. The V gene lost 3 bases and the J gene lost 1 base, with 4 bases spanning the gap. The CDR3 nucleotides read TGTGCCAGCTCACCGGGTTCCTACAATGAGCAGTTCTTC. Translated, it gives CASSPGSYNEQFF.

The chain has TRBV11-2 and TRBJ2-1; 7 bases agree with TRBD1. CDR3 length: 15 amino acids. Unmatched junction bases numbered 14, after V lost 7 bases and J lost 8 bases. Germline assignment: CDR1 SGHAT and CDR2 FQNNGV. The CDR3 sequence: CASNRKQGIGYEQFF. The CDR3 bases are TGTGCCAGCAACCGTAAACAGGGGATCGGCTATGAGCAGTTCTTC.

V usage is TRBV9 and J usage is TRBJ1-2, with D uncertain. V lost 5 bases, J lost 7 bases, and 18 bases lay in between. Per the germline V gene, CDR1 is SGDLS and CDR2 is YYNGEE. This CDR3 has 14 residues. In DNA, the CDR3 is TGTGCCAGCAGTCAGTCGGGCAGCCTTGGTGGCTACACCTTC. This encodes CASSQSGSLGGYTF.